This T cell receptor beta chain was found in a study of T-cell memory formation after mild COVID-19. General observations from the study: Day 37-peaking second-wave clones had unconfirmed SARS-CoV-2 specificity. Day 15 to 85 contracting clones showed balanced CD4/CD8; later expanders leaned CD4+.

Sample barcodes and UMIs were carried by the TCR alpha and TCR beta cDNA libraries that 5'RACE generated with constant-segment primers. Each CDR3 protein is one row after TCRdb ran MiXCR on the 5' RACE reads. Here the sample spans fewer than 300,000 distinct CDR3 sequences, over 15% being singletons. A word on this clonotype: The antigen is unknown.

Specimen: PBMCs or a T cell subset sorted from them (not recorded which). The clonotype originates from a man in his late teens or twenties who had mild COVID-19 (a few samples of this study predate the infection). Cell type and time point are not known.

CDR3 sequence reads: CASSPTGTVDTQYF. Written as DNA, the CDR3 is TGTGCCAGCAGCCCCACGGGGACTGTGGATACGCAGTATTTT. The genes are TRBV11-2 and TRBJ2-3, with D tentatively TRBD2 (6 bases). The CDR3 consists of 14 residues. The V end lost 5 bases, the J end lost 6 bases, and 15 bases lay between the germline ends. CDR1 and CDR2 (germline): SGHAT, FQNNGV.